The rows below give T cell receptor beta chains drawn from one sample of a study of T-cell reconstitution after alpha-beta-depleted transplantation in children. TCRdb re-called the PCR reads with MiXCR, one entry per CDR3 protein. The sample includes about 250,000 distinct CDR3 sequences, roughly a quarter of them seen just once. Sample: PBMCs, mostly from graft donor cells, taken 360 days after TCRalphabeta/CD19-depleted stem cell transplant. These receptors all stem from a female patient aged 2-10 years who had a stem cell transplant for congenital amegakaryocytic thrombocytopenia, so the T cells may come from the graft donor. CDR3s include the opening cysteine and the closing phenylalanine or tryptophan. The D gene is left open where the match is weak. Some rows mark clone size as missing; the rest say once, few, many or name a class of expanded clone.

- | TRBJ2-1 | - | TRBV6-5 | CASSYSNGGNEQFF | TGTGCCAGCAGTTACTCGAATGGGGGCAATGAGCAGTTCTTC
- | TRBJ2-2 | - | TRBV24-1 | CATSDGDSRFANTGELFF | TGTGCCACCAGTGATGGGGACTCCCGTTTCGCGAACACCGGGGAGCTGTTTTTT
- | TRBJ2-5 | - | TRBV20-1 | CSAVQETQYF | TGCAGTGCTGTACAAGAGACCCAGTACTTC
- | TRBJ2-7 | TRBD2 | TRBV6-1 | CASSPAGTSGPPYEQYF | TGTGCCAGCAGCCCTGCCGGGACTAGCGGGCCCCCCTACGAGCAGTACTTC
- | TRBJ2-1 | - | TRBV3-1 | CASSQAPWTVNEQFF | TGTGCCAGCAGCCAAGCTCCCTGGACCGTGAATGAGCAGTTCTTC
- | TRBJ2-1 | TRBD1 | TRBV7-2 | CASSYGTGVNEQFF | TGTGCCAGCAGCTACGGGACAGGGGTCAATGAGCAGTTCTTC
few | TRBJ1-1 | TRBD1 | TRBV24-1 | CATSGRGPTEAFF | TGTGCCACCAGTGGCAGGGGGCCCACTGAAGCTTTCTTT
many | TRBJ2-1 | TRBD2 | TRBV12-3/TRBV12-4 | CASSLGPSGSLHEQFF | TGTGCCAGCAGTTTAGGTCCTAGCGGGAGCCTGCATGAGCAGTTCTTC
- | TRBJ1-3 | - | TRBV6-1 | CASRMGLGNTIYF | TGTGCCAGCAGGATGGGCCTTGGAAACACCATATATTTT
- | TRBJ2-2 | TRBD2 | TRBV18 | CASSPKRGPDTGELFF | TGTGCCAGCTCACCAAAGCGGGGGCCCGACACCGGGGAGCTGTTTTTT
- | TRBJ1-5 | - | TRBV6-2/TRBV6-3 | CATGPWSNQPQHF | TGTGCCACAGGGCCTTGGTCCAATCAGCCCCAGCATTTT
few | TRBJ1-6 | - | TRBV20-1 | CSASFPGVDSPLHF | TGCAGTGCTAGCTTTCCGGGGGTCGATTCACCCCTCCACTTT
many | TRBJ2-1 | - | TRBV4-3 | CASSFTAYNEQFF | TGCGCCAGCAGCTTTACCGCATACAATGAGCAGTTCTTC
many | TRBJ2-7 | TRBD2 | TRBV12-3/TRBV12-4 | CASSTSGDYERYF | TGTGCCAGCAGCACCAGCGGGGATTACGAGCGGTACTTC
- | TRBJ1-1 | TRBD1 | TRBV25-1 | CASRDRGWAEAFF | TGTGCCAGCAGGGACAGGGGTTGGGCTGAAGCTTTCTTT
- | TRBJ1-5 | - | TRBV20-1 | CSASGGGNQPQHF | TGCAGTGCTAGTGGGGGCGGCAATCAGCCCCAGCATTTT
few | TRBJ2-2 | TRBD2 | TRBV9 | CASSDELAGGPTGELFF | TGTGCCAGCAGCGATGAACTAGCGGGAGGGCCCACCGGGGAGCTGTTTTTT
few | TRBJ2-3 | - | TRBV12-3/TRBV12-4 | CASSLRTDTQYF | TGTGCCAGCAGTCTACGCACAGATACGCAGTATTTT
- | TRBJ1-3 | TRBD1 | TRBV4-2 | CASRPQGVDTIYF | TGTGCCAGCAGACCACAGGGGGTTGACACCATATATTTT
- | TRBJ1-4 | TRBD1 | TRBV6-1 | CASSRRRDSNEKLFF | TGTGCCAGCAGTCGACGCCGGGACAGTAATGAAAAACTGTTTTTT
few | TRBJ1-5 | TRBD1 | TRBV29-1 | CSVGPGGNQPQHF | TGCAGCGTTGGTCCAGGGGGGAATCAGCCCCAGCATTTT
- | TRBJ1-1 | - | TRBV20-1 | CSARRIGGAEAFF | TGCAGTGCTAGACGGATAGGAGGAGCTGAAGCTTTCTTT
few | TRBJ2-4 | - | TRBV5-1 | CASSLRVLPLRNIQYF | TGCGCCAGCAGCTTGAGGGTACTTCCCCTGAGGAACATTCAGTACTTC
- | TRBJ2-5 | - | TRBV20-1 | CSARPGTAGETQYF | TGCAGTGCTAGACCCGGGACTGCAGGGGAGACCCAGTACTTC
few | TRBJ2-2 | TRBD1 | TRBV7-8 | CASSLGAGGTGELFF | TGTGCCAGCAGCTTAGGGGCAGGGGGCACCGGGGAGCTGTTTTTT
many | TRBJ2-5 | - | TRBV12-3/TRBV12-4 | CASSPGLMGETQYF | TGTGCCAGCAGCCCCGGACTGATGGGGGAGACCCAGTACTTC
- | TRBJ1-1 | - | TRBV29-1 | CSVDSDGGEAFF | TGCAGCGTTGATTCGGATGGCGGTGAAGCTTTCTTT
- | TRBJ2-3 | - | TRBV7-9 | CASSSTDITTADTQYF | TGTGCCAGCAGCTCCACGGACATCACAACGGCAGATACGCAGTATTTT
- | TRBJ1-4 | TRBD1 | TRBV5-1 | CASSKDRVQNEKLFF | TGCGCCAGCAGCAAAGACAGGGTACAGAATGAAAAACTGTTTTTT
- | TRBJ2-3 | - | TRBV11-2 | CASSFRTGLRTDTQYF | TGTGCCAGCAGCTTCCGGACGGGCCTCCGCACAGATACGCAGTATTTT
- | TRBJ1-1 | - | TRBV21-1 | CASSKAQTAVEAFF | TGTGCCAGCAGCAAAGCGCAGACTGCTGTTGAAGCTTTCTTT
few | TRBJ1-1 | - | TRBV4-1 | CASSDPPRGVTEAFF | TGCGCCAGCAGCGACCCCCCTAGGGGAGTCACTGAAGCTTTCTTT
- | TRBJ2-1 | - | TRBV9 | CASSVHYRVSYNEQFF | TGTGCCAGCAGCGTACATTACAGGGTCTCCTACAATGAGCAGTTCTTC
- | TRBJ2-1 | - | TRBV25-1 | CASSEWRGLVGEQFF | TGTGCCAGCAGTGAATGGAGGGGGCTCGTCGGTGAGCAGTTCTTC
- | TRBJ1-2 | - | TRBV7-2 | CASSVGQLYGYTF | TGTGCCAGCAGCGTCGGACAGCTCTATGGCTACACCTTC
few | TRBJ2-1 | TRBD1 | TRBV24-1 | CATSDRGTVYNEQFF | TGTGCCACCAGTGATAGAGGGACAGTCTACAATGAGCAGTTCTTC
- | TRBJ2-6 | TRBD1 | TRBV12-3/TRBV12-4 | CASLPMDRALGANVLTF | TGTGCCAGCCTCCCCATGGACAGGGCGCTCGGGGCCAACGTCCTGACTTTC
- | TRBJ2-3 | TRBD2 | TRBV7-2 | CASSLGASGGLTDTQYF | TGTGCCAGCAGCTTAGGGGCTAGCGGGGGCCTCACAGATACGCAGTATTTT
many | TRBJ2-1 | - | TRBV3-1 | CASSQDWGEQFF | TGTGCCAGCAGCCAAGATTGGGGTGAGCAGTTCTTC
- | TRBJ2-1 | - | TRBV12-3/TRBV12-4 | CASRNGGTYNERFF | TGTGCCAGCAGGAACGGAGGCACCTACAATGAGCGGTTCTTC
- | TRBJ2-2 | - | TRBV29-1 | CSVSKGANGELFF | TGCAGCGTGTCTAAAGGGGCCAACGGGGAGCTGTTTTTT
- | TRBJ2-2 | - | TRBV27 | CASSRWGASSHGELFF | TGTGCCAGCAGTAGATGGGGAGCTAGCTCTCACGGGGAGCTGTTTTTT
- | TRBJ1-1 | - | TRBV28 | CASKVLNTEAFF | TGTGCCAGCAAGGTTTTGAACACTGAAGCTTTCTTT
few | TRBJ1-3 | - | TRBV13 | CASSVAGAGNTIYF | TGTGCCAGCAGCGTCGCAGGGGCTGGAAACACCATATATTTT
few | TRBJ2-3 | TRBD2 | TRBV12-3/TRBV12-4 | CASSGGLAVTDTQYF | TGTGCCAGCAGTGGGGGACTAGCGGTAACAGATACGCAGTATTTT
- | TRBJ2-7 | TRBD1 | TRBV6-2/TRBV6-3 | CASSDRWPFYEQYF | TGTGCCAGTTCGGACAGGTGGCCATTCTACGAGCAGTACTTC
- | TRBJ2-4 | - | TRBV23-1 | CASMGQGEENIQYF | TGCGCCAGCATGGGGCAGGGAGAGGAAAACATTCAGTACTTC
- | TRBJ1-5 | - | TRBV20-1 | CSAGKPGDGNQPQHF | TGCAGTGCTGGTAAACCAGGGGATGGCAATCAGCCCCAGCATTTT
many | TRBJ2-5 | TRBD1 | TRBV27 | CASSQNRGQETQYF | TGTGCCAGCAGCCAGAACAGGGGCCAAGAGACCCAGTACTTC
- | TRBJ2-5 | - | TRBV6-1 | CASSPTGRETQYF | TGTGCCAGCAGTCCTACAGGGCGGGAGACCCAGTACTTC
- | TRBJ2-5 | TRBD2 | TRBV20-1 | CSARSPGLAIQETQYF | TGCAGTGCTAGATCCCCGGGACTAGCGATCCAAGAGACCCAGTACTTC
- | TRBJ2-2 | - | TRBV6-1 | CASSVWQGRDTGELFF | TGTGCCAGCAGTGTTTGGCAGGGGCGGGACACCGGGGAGCTGTTTTTT
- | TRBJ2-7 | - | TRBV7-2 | CASSSNHEQYF | TGTGCCAGCAGCTCCAACCACGAGCAGTACTTC
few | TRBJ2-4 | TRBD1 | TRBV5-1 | CASSLGTGVAKNIQYF | TGCGCCAGCAGCTTGGGAACAGGGGTAGCCAAAAACATTCAGTACTTC
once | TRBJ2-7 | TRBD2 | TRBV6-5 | CASSYSGLAGSLYEQYF | TGTGCCAGCAGTTACTCAGGACTAGCGGGATCCCTCTACGAGCAGTACTTC
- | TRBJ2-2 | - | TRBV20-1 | CSARGRGGPNTGELFF | TGCAGTGCTAGGGGACGGGGTGGGCCGAACACCGGGGAGCTGTTTTTT
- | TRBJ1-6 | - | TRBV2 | CASSADSASPLHF | TGTGCCAGCAGTGCGGACAGTGCTTCACCCCTCCACTTT
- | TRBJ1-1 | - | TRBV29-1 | CSVGVGGNTEAFF | TGCAGCGTTGGGGTCGGGGGGAACACTGAAGCTTTCTTT